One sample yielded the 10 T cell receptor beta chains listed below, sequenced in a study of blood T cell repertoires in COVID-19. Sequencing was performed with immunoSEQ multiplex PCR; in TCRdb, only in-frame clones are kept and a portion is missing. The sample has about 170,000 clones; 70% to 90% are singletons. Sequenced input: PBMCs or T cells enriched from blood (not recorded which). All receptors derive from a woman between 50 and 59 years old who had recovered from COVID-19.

DNA for the CDR3: TGCGCCAGCAGTCCGAAGAAATCTAGCGGGAGGGCCTACGAGCAGTACGTC. Translated, it gives CASSPKKSSGRAYEQYV. The gene calls are TRBV10-2 and TRBJ2-7, with 12 bases identical to TRBD2. J gave up 2 bases and V 5 bases, and 10 bases lay outside the gene matches. CDR3 size: 17 residues. In germline, CDR1 is WSHSY, CDR2 SAAADI.

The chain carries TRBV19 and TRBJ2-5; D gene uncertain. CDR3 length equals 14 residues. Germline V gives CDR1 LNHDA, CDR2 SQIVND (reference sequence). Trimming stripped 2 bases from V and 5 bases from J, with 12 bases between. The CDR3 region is CASSIRSRAETQYF. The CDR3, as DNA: TGTGCCAGTAGTATAAGGAGTAGAGCCGAGACCCAGTACTTC.

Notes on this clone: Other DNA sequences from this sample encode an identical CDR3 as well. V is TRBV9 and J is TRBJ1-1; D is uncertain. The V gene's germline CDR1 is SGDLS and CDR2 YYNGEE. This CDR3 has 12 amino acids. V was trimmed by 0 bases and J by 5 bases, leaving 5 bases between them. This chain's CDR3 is CASSVGGTEAFF. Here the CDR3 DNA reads TGTGCCAGCAGCGTAGGAGGGACTGAAGCTTTCTTT.

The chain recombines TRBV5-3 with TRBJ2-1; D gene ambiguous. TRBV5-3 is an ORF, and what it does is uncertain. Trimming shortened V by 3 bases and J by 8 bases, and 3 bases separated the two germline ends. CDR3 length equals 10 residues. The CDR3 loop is CARSSDEQFF. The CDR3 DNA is TGTGCCAGAAGCTCGGATGAGCAGTTCTTC.

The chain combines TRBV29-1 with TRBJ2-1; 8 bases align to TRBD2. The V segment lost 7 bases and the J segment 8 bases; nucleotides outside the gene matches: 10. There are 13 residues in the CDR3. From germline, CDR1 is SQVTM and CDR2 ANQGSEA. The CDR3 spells CSARAGVVDEQFF. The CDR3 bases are TGCAGCGCCCGAGCGGGAGTCGTCGATGAGCAGTTCTTC.

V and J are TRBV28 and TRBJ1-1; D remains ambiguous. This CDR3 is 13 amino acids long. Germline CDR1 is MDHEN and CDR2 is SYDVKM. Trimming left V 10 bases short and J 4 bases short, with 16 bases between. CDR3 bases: TGTGCCACCCAACGCAGTGGGAGCACTGAAGCTTTCTTT. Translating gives CATQRSGSTEAFF. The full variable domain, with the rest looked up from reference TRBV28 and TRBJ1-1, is DVKVTQSSRYLVKRTGEKVFLECVQDMDHENMFWYRQDPGLGLRLIYFSYDVKMKEKGDIPEGYSVSREKKERFSLILESASTNQTSMYLCATQRSGSTEAFFGQGTRLTVV.

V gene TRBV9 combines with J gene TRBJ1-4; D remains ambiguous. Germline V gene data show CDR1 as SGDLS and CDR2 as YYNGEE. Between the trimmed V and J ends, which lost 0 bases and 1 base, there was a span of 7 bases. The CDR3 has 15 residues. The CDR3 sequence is CASSVAGGTNEKLFF. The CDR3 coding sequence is TGTGCCAGCAGCGTAGCTGGCGGAACTAATGAAAAACTGTTTTTT.

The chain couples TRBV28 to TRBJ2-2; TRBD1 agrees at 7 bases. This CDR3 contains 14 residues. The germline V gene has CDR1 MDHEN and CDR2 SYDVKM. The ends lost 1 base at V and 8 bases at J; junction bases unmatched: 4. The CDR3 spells CASSLSLQGGELFF. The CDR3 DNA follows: TGTGCCAGCAGTTTATCGTTACAGGGGGGGGAGCTGTTTTTT.

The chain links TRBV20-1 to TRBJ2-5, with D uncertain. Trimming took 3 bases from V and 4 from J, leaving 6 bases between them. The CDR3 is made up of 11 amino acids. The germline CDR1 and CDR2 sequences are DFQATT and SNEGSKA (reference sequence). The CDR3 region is CSASGLETQYF. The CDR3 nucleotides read TGCAGTGCTAGCGGTTTAGAGACCCAGTACTTC.

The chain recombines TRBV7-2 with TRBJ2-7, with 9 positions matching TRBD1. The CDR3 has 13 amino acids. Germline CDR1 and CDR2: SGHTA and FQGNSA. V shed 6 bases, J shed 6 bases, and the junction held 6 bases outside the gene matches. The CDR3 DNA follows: TGTGCCAGCAGTATACAGGGGGCAGGCGAGCAGTACGTC. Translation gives CASSIQGAGEQYV.